These T cell receptor beta chains were read from a single sample in a study of shared T cell receptors in the human thymus. The table came from immunoSEQ multiplex PCR; TCRdb's copy has only in-frame clones and leaves some out. This table has about 730,000 clones, roughly 88% appearing once. These same data were also listed under a study on human thymus T cells.

Sequenced input: thymocytes. The receptors stem from a girl under three years old with a congenital heart defect. The CDR3 runs from the conserved cysteine through the conserved F or W. The order of the fields is D gene, V gene, CDR3 protein. The D gene is left open where the match is weak.

-	TRBV14	CASSPPGVRSTEAFF
-	TRBV4-2	CASSQVRRGFNQPQHF
-	TRBV19	CASSIRRGSEAFF
TRBD1	TRBV28	CASSPDRDVTIYF
TRBD1	TRBV6-1	CASSEARTGGGLEAFF
TRBD2	TRBV5-4	CASSLRVAGGMAGELFF
TRBD2	TRBV9	CASSVGLAGGKNIQYF
TRBD1	TRBV10-1	CASSVDRDQPQHF
TRBD1	TRBV5-6	CASSFRGRSYNSPLHF
TRBD1	TRBV2	CASSWGQIQETQYF
TRBD1	TRBV29-1	CSVELKGQGRISYEQYF
-	TRBV28	CASSPRQISGNTIYF
-	TRBV7-9	CASSLTPRFSYEQYF
TRBD2	TRBV10-1	CAGQAVCGGETQYF
-	TRBV7-9	CASSLNEGEQFF
-	TRBV6-1	CASSERDRVQCYEQYF
TRBD1	TRBV7-9	CASRQWTGHVTEAFF
-	TRBV4-1	CATLSGANVLTF
TRBD2	TRBV6-5	CASSWSGGAYEQFF
-	TRBV18	CASCRAGNTEAFF
TRBD2	TRBV5-1	CASSSFSGGANEQFF
-	TRBV11-3	CASSPGPGGYTF
-	TRBV4-2	CASSRPVWHPNPNYGYTF
-	TRBV5-1	CASSFKHHGTPERRETQYF
TRBD1	TRBV9	CASSVQGDRDYEQYF
TRBD1	TRBV11-2	CASSFALTPRGDSYGYTF
-	TRBV5-6	CASSLCVAGTEDTEAFF
-	TRBV11-3	CASSLAGGTEAFF
TRBD2	TRBV28	CASSPRVLAGVWGTDTQYF
-	TRBV6-1	CASSERQGNTGELFF
-	TRBV9	CASSADGATNEKLFF
-	TRBV7-2	CASSLEPSGDGYTF
-	TRBV19	CASSIRTSTTSGANVLTF